The TCR beta chain described here comes from a study of identical twins. Broader study findings: The same donors were not followed; conclusions instead depended on cross-sectional statistical analysis.

At least ten counts were recorded for this clonotype. Its matching antigen is unknown. TCRdb itself ran the 5' RACE reads through MiXCR, one entry per CDR3 protein. Among hundreds of thousands of distinct CDR3 sequences listed, around 6.1% were seen once. This sequence originates from a man between 18 and 29 years old in good health. Sequenced input: naive T cells sorted from blood.

Here the CDR3 reads CASSDDGSSYNEQFF. CDR3 coding DNA: TGTGCCAGCAGTGACGACGGGAGCTCCTACAATGAGCAGTTCTTC. V and J are TRBV6-4 and TRBJ2-1; D perhaps matches TRBD2 (6 bases). V lost 2 bases and J lost 0, with 8 bases in between. CDR1 is MRHNA, CDR2 SNTAGT, per germline. This CDR3 spans 15 amino acids.